A selection of T cell receptor beta chains follows, all from one sample in a study of blood T cell repertoires in COVID-19. Assay used: immunoSEQ multiplex PCR; TCRdb lists only in-frame clones, some missing. In the table there are 20,000 to 30,000 clones, roughly 94% of which are singletons. Material: peripheral blood. These receptor sequences come from a man aged 70-80 years with active COVID-19. Each CDR3 is given with its conserved first and last residue. The D gene is left open where the match is weak. Only part of the rows carry a size: once, few, many, or a class if the clone is expanded.

cdr3_length,d_call,j_call,v_call,clone_size,cdr3_nt,cdr3_aa
12,-,TRBJ2-1,TRBV12-3/TRBV12-4,-,TGTGCCAGTACGGGAGTGACATATGAGCAGTTCTTC,CASTGVTYEQFF
16,TRBD2,TRBJ2-2,TRBV9,-,TGTGCCAGCAGCGCCAGGGCAGCGGGGGTAACCGGGGAGCTGTTTTTT,CASSARAAGVTGELFF
16,-,TRBJ2-5,TRBV4-3,-,TGCGCCAGCAGCCAAGATTTGAGGCAGACCCAAGAGACCCAGTACTTC,CASSQDLRQTQETQYF
12,-,TRBJ2-2,TRBV12-3/TRBV12-4,medium-sized,TGTGCCAGCAGTTTTTATCCCGGGGAGCTGTTTTTT,CASSFYPGELFF
12,TRBD1,TRBJ1-2,TRBV19,few,TGTGCCAGTACCTCAGGGGGCCATGGCTACACCTTC,CASTSGGHGYTF
14,-,TRBJ2-1,TRBV7-2,-,TGTGCCAGCAGCCAGGGGGGCTTAGGGAATGAGCAGTTCTTC,CASSQGGLGNEQFF
16,-,TRBJ1-1,TRBV7-2,-,TGTGCCAGCAGCTTAGCGGGGCGAAGCCTGCTCTCTGAAGCTTTCTTT,CASSLAGRSLLSEAFF
15,TRBD2,TRBJ2-5,TRBV6-2/TRBV6-3,-,TGTGCCAGCAGTTACCGAGGACTAGCGGAAGAGACCCAGTACTTC,CASSYRGLAEETQYF
15,-,TRBJ2-2,TRBV7-3,-,TGTGCCAGCAGCTACTCCCCCCGGGGAACCGGGGAGCTGTTTTTT,CASSYSPRGTGELFF
16,-,TRBJ1-4,TRBV19,-,TGTGCCAGTAGTATAGGATTTTTGCGACAGGATGAAAAACTGTTTTTT,CASSIGFLRQDEKLFF
15,-,TRBJ1-3,TRBV6-5,-,TGTGCCAGCAGTCCTGGGGGGTCGGGAGGAAACACCATATATTTT,CASSPGGSGGNTIYF
15,-,TRBJ2-1,TRBV14,-,TGTGCCAGCAGCCATGGGGCCGTCTCCTACAATGAGCAGTTCTTC,CASSHGAVSYNEQFF
16,-,TRBJ1-3,TRBV6-2/TRBV6-3,-,TGTGCCAGCAGTCGAGACAGAACGGGCTCTGGAAACACCATATATTTT,CASSRDRTGSGNTIYF
14,-,TRBJ2-5,TRBV7-9,-,TGTGCCAGCAGCTTAGTATGGCAGAAAGAGACCCAGTACTTC,CASSLVWQKETQYF
15,TRBD2,TRBJ2-1,TRBV7-3,-,TGTGCCAGCAGCCTCCAGCGGGGGTTTTACAATGAGCAGTTCTTC,CASSLQRGFYNEQFF
16,TRBD1,TRBJ1-2,TRBV7-9,-,TGTGCCAGCAGCCTCCGGACAGGGGGTTCCCACTATGGCTACACCTTC,CASSLRTGGSHYGYTF
16,-,TRBJ1-1,TRBV27,-,TGTGCCAGCAGTCCAGGACTCGGGCGGGGGAACACTGAAGCTTTCTTT,CASSPGLGRGNTEAFF
15,TRBD1,TRBJ1-1,TRBV28,-,TGTGCCAGCAGTTCTCCGGGACAGGGGAATCTTGAAGCTTTCTTT,CASSSPGQGNLEAFF
17,TRBD2,TRBJ2-3,TRBV18,-,TGTGCCAGCTCACCACTTTACGGCGGGAGGGTCGGAGATACGCAGTATTTT,CASSPLYGGRVGDTQYF
10,-,TRBJ2-1,TRBV29-1,-,TGCAGCGTTCGAGGTAATGAGCAGTTCTTC,CSVRGNEQFF
15,-,TRBJ2-7,TRBV6-6,-,TGTGCCAGCAGTTACCTAGGGGGTAGTAGATACGAGCAGTACTTC,CASSYLGGSRYEQYF
15,TRBD1,TRBJ1-6,TRBV4-2,-,TGTGCCAGCAGCCAGGGTTGGACAGGGGGTTCACCCCTCCACTTT,CASSQGWTGGSPLHF
15,TRBD2,TRBJ2-7,TRBV29-1,-,TGCAGCGCCACTACGGGACTAACCGGCCCCTACGAGCAGTACTTC,CSATTGLTGPYEQYF
11,-,TRBJ2-5,TRBV10-2,-,TGCGCCAGCTTCGGTGTGGAGACCCAGTACTTC,CASFGVETQYF
14,TRBD2,TRBJ2-7,TRBV20-1,-,TGCAGTGCTAGTCCCAGCGGGAGGAACTACGAGCAGTACTTC,CSASPSGRNYEQYF
15,TRBD2,TRBJ2-3,TRBV5-1,-,TGCGCCAGCGGGCTAGCGGGGGGATACACAGATACGCAGTATTTT,CASGLAGGYTDTQYF
14,TRBD1,TRBJ1-6,TRBV20-1,-,TGCAGTGCTAGTCGAGGGACAGAAAATTCACCCCTCCACTTT,CSASRGTENSPLHF
16,-,TRBJ2-3,TRBV4-1,-,TGCGCCAGCAGCCAAGATCAACAGAGCCTTTGGGATACGCAGTATTTT,CASSQDQQSLWDTQYF
16,TRBD1,TRBJ1-3,TRBV4-2,-,TGTGCCAGCAGCCAAGCCGACAGGGGGCACGGAAACACCATATATTTT,CASSQADRGHGNTIYF
15,-,TRBJ2-1,TRBV11-2,-,TGTGCCAGCAGACGAGCCAGGGCTCCTAACAATGAGCAGTTCTTC,CASRRARAPNNEQFF
13,-,TRBJ2-7,TRBV5-1,-,TGCGCCAGCAGCATCGGGATCCGGGGCGAGCAGTACTTC,CASSIGIRGEQYF
14,TRBD1,TRBJ2-7,TRBV28,-,TGTGCCAGCAGTCCCCGGACAGGGGGTAACGAGCAGTACTTC,CASSPRTGGNEQYF
16,TRBD1,TRBJ1-2,TRBV5-1,once,TGCGCCAGCAGCGCAGGACAGGGTAGGGTCCCCTATGGCTACACCTTC,CASSAGQGRVPYGYTF
13,-,TRBJ2-5,TRBV4-1,-,TGCGCCAGCAGCCGAAACAGACAAGAGACCCAGTACTTC,CASSRNRQETQYF
14,-,TRBJ1-2,TRBV5-1,once,TGCGCCAGCAGCTCGAATCCGCAGGGAGGAGTGACGGCCTTC,CASSSNPQGGVTAF
13,-,TRBJ1-5,TRBV6-5,-,TGTGCCAGCAGTTACGGACAGAATCAGCCCCAGCATTTT,CASSYGQNQPQHF